The 12 T cell receptor beta chains listed next were all sequenced from one sample in a study of T cell responses to AZD1222 COVID-19 vaccine. Sequenced by immunoSEQ multiplex PCR; TCRdb stores in-frame clones only, minus some. There are 200,000 to 250,000 clones in the sample; roughly 91% occur only once, and roughly 1% lies in the top ten. Source: peripheral blood, taken on day 0 of MenACWY control vaccination. All receptors come from an adult in good health.

This chain links TRBV5-5 with TRBJ2-1, with D possibly matching TRBD1 (5 bases). Germline CDR1 is SGHKS and CDR2 is YYEKEE (reference sequence). This CDR3 has 13 amino acids. Trimming stripped 3 bases from V and 10 bases from J, with 14 bases between. CDR3 residues: CASSSTAGQEQFF. CDR3 in DNA: TGTGCCAGCAGCTCCACGGCAGGGCAGGAGCAGTTCTTC.

The chain recombines TRBV10-3 with TRBJ2-2; 11 positions match TRBD1. Germline V CDR1 and CDR2: ENHRY, SYGVKD. The J segment lost 6 bases and the V segment lost 5 bases, leaving 2 bases of the junction unmatched. The CDR3 is 14 amino acids. CDR3 region: CAISPGQGAGELFF. DNA of the CDR3: TGTGCCATCAGTCCGGGACAGGGGGCCGGGGAGCTGTTTTTT.

The rearrangement joins TRBV4-3 to TRBJ1-2; no definite D call. Germline loops: CDR1 LGHNA, CDR2 YSLEER. V was clipped by 0 bases and J by 8 bases, with 13 bases between them. The CDR3 runs 14 residues. As DNA, the CDR3 is TGCGCCAGCAGCCAAGATTCGGGGTTTGGCGGCTACACCTTC. This translates into CASSQDSGFGGYTF.

This rearrangement joins TRBV30 to TRBJ2-2; a weak D match, TRBD1 (5 bases). The CDR3 runs 12 residues. V dropped 1 base and J dropped 7 bases, with 7 bases sitting between them. Looked up from germline, CDR1 is GTSNPN and CDR2 is SVGIG (reference sequence). Here the CDR3 reads CAWSGQIGELFF. DNA for the CDR3: TGTGCCTGGAGTGGACAGATCGGGGAGCTGTTTTTT.

The J gene is TRBJ1-6, the V gene TRBV9, with D uncertain. Trimming pared 3 bases from V and 7 bases from J, leaving 11 bases between. The germline gives CDR1 SGDLS, CDR2 YYNGEE. The CDR3 extends over 14 amino acids. CDR3 DNA: TGTGCCAGCAGCGAGAAGGGCGGGAATTCACCCCTCCACTTT. Its translation: CASSEKGGNSPLHF.

V gene TRBV5-5 combines with J gene TRBJ1-5; possibly TRBD1 for D (6 bases). This CDR3 has 14 amino acids. Germline lookup yields CDR1 SGHKS and CDR2 YYEKEE (reference sequence). Deletions cut 3 bases from V and 7 bases from J, with 14 bases between. CDR3 protein: CASSSGGAEQPQHF. The CDR3 region has the DNA TGTGCCAGCAGCTCCGGGGGGGCGGAACAGCCCCAGCATTTT.

V is TRBV5-6 and J is TRBJ2-7, with TRBD1 identical over 7 bases. Germline CDR1 and CDR2: SGHDT and YYEEEE. Trimming removed 4 bases from V and 3 bases from J; junction bases left unmatched: 13. The CDR3 is 16 residues long. This CDR3 is CASSQSGTVQDYEQYF. CDR3 bases: TGTGCCAGCAGCCAATCCGGGACAGTCCAGGACTACGAGCAGTACTTC.

The chain has TRBV11-1 and TRBJ1-2; D gene ambiguous. V gave up 5 bases and J gave up 1 base, with 8 bases separating them. The CDR3 is made up of 13 amino acids. CDR1 and CDR2 from the germline V gene are SGHAT and FQDESV (reference sequence). The CDR3 sequence is CASSPESNYGYTF. The CDR3, as DNA: TGTGCCAGCAGCCCGGAGAGTAACTATGGCTACACCTTC.

The rearrangement uses TRBV10-1 and TRBJ1-1, with D hard to call. Per the germline V gene, CDR1 is WNHNN and CDR2 is SYGVQD (reference sequence). The CDR3 contains 15 residues. Trimming pared 5 bases from V and 0 bases from J, leaving 13 bases between. CDR3 DNA sequence: TGCGCCAGCAGTTCCACCGGGAACATGAACACTGAAGCTTTCTTT. Protein: CASSSTGNMNTEAFF.

The chain uses TRBV18 and TRBJ2-7, with 9 bases matching TRBD1. With V trimmed by 2 bases and J by 3 bases, 5 bases remained unmatched. There are 15 residues in the CDR3. Germline CDR1 KGHSH, CDR2 LQKENI. The CDR3 loop reads CASSPGTGTVYEQYF. In nucleotides, the CDR3 is TGTGCCAGCTCACCAGGGACAGGGACTGTCTACGAGCAGTACTTC.

The chain combines TRBV30 with TRBJ1-3, with no clear D. V lost 8 bases to trimming and J lost 5 bases, with 13 bases between them. The length of the CDR3 is 12 residues. In germline, CDR1 is GTSNPN, CDR2 SVGIG (reference sequence). The CDR3 loop is CARMGLRNTIYF. The CDR3 coding sequence is TGTGCCCGAATGGGTTTGAGAAACACCATATATTTT.

This CDR3 is CASSLGRGVRETQYF. The CDR3 nucleotides are TGTGCCAGCAGCTTAGGGCGGGGGGTTAGAGAGACCCAGTACTTC. This chain joins TRBV11-3 and TRBJ2-5; 8 bases are shared with TRBD2. Germline CDR1 SGHNT, CDR2 YENEEA. The J segment lost 4 bases and the V segment lost 1 base, leaving 5 bases of the junction unmatched. CDR3 length: 15 amino acids.